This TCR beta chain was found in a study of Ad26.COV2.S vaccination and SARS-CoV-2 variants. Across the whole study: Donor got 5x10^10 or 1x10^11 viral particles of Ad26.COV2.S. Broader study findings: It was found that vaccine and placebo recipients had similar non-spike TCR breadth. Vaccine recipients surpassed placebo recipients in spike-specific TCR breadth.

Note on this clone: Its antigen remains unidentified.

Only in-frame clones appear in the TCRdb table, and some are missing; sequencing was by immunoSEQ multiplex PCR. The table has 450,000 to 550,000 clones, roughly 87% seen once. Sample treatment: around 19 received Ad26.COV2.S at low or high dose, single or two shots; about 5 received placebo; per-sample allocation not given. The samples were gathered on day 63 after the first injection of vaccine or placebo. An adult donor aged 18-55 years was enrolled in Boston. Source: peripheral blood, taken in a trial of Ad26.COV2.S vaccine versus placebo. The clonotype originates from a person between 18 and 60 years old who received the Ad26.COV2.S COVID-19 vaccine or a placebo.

The chain's CDR3 is CASSDRDWGEKLFF. CDR3 nucleotides: TGTGCCAGTAGTGACAGGGATTGGGGGGAAAAACTGTTTTTT. This chain connects TRBV19 to TRBJ1-4; 7 nucleotides line up with TRBD1. The germline V gene has CDR1 LNHDA and CDR2 SQIVND (reference sequence). The CDR3 is made up of 14 amino acids. Unmatched junction bases numbered 8, after V lost 5 bases and J lost 8 bases.